The next 21 T cell receptor beta chains were all read from a single sample in a study of T-cell reconstitution after alpha-beta-depleted transplantation in children. It was with unique molecular identifiers that the TCRbeta library was prepared. TCRdb independently ran MiXCR on the PCR reads; one entry per CDR3 protein. Seen here are over 200,000 distinct CDR3 sequences, 7.5% to 9.5% observed once, and the top ten hold roughly 36%. The sequencing used PBMCs, mostly from graft donor cells, collected 360 days after TCRalphabeta/CD19-depleted stem cell transplant. The receptors were gathered from a male patient aged 2-10 years who had a stem cell transplant for acute myeloid leukemia, so the T cells may come from the graft donor.

Many counts were recorded for this clonotype. The V call is TRBV5-1, the J call TRBJ1-1, with a weak D call TRBD1 (6 bases). V shed 0 bases and J shed 5 bases, with 17 bases lying between them. The germline V gene has CDR1 SGHRS and CDR2 YFSETQ. CDR3 length: 16 residues. This CDR3 is CASSLDLQGGETEAFF. The CDR3 nucleotides read TGCGCCAGCAGCTTGGACTTACAGGGAGGGGAAACTGAAGCTTTCTTT.

J is TRBJ2-5 and V is TRBV5-5; TRBD1 aligns across 7 bases. Germline V lookup: CDR1 SGHKS, CDR2 YYEKEE (reference sequence). CDR3 length: 14 amino acids. J lost 6 bases, V lost 3 bases, and 8 bases had no gene match. The CDR3 DNA sequence: TGTGCCAGCAGCTCCGGACAGGCCCTGAAGACCCAGTACTTC. This encodes CASSSGQALKTQYF.

This clonotype has only a few counts. The genes are TRBV29-1 and TRBJ2-7; D might be TRBD1 or TRBD2, each matching 5 bases. Trimming removed 4 bases at V and 3 bases at J, with 10 bases between. The germline CDR1 and CDR2 sequences are SQVTM and ANQGSEA. The CDR3 contains 12 residues. CDR3 amino acids: CSVGEGIYEQYF. The CDR3 nucleotides are TGCAGCGTTGGCGAGGGGATCTACGAGCAGTACTTC.

This clonotype has more than one count but fewer than ten. The gene calls are TRBV5-6 and TRBJ2-1; 10 bases line up with TRBD1. Germline lookup yields CDR1 SGHDT and CDR2 YYEEEE. The CDR3 covers 15 residues. J gave up 2 bases and V 4 bases, and 3 bases lay outside the gene matches. The CDR3 sequence: CASSPGQGPYNEQFF. The CDR3, as DNA: TGTGCCAGCAGCCCGGGACAGGGGCCCTACAATGAGCAGTTCTTC.

This chain joins TRBV12-3 or TRBV12-4 and TRBJ1-2; TRBD1 is a possible D gene (6 bases). The CDR3 extends over 13 amino acids. V was cut by 3 bases and J by 7 bases, with 12 bases left in between. CDR3 sequence reads: CASSFAGVRGYTF. Written as DNA, the CDR3 is TGTGCCAGCAGTTTTGCAGGGGTGCGTGGCTACACCTTC.

This clonotype was detected a few times. The gene calls are TRBV20-1 and TRBJ2-7; 7 bases match TRBD1. Losses at the gene ends were 1 base for V and 1 base for J; bases not matched to a gene: 10. This CDR3 is built from 16 residues. Germline assignment: CDR1 DFQATT and CDR2 SNEGSKA (reference sequence). CDR3 loop: CSARVRGRGNSYEQYF. The CDR3 DNA reads as TGCAGTGCTAGAGTAAGGGGCAGGGGGAATTCCTACGAGCAGTACTTC.

This clonotype was counted a few times. This chain joins TRBV7-9 and TRBJ2-4; D may match TRBD1 or TRBD2 (6 bases each). CDR3 length: 14 residues. V lost 5 bases, J lost 8 bases, and 16 bases lay in between. CDR1 and CDR2 from the germline V gene are SEHNR and FQNEAQ (reference sequence). The CDR3 spells CASSNPFRGHIQYF. The CDR3 nucleotides read TGTGCCAGCAGCAACCCCTTTCGGGGGCACATTCAGTACTTC.

This clonotype was recorded many times. This chain links TRBV6-5 with TRBJ2-1; 15 bases agree with TRBD2. V lost 3 bases, J lost 7 bases, and 10 bases stayed unmatched. Germline CDR1 MNHEY, CDR2 SVGAGI. The CDR3 runs to 18 residues. The CDR3: CASSYRTSGRARGNEQFF. The CDR3 DNA reads as TGTGCCAGCAGTTATCGGACTAGCGGGAGGGCCAGAGGGAATGAGCAGTTCTTC.

This clonotype was recorded at least ten times. The chain joins TRBV7-6 to TRBJ2-3, with TRBD2 matching 9 bases. Trimming cost V 2 bases and J 2 bases; bases outside gene matches: 5. From germline, CDR1 is SGHVS and CDR2 FNYEAQ. The CDR3 covers 16 residues. The CDR3 loop is CASSLRLAVVTDTQYF. CDR3 in DNA: TGTGCCAGCAGCTTACGACTAGCGGTAGTCACAGATACGCAGTATTTT.

This clonotype was picked up a small number of times. V gene TRBV6-5 combines with J gene TRBJ2-3; 13 nucleotides line up with TRBD2. Germline V gene sequence: CDR1 MNHEY, CDR2 SVGAGI. This CDR3 has 18 residues. V was clipped by 3 bases and J by 4 bases; unmatched bases: 10. CDR3 bases: TGTGCCAGCAGTTATCGGCTCACTAGCGGGAGGGCCGCAGATACGCAGTATTTT. Its translation is CASSYRLTSGRAADTQYF.

V gene TRBV2 combines with J gene TRBJ2-6; perhaps TRBD1 as D (5 bases). Trimming pared 5 bases from V and 1 base from J, leaving 18 bases between. The CDR3 runs to 18 residues. Looked up from germline, CDR1 is SNHLY and CDR2 is FYNNEI. The CDR3 region is CASSLGRFPGSGANVLTF. Written as DNA, the CDR3 is TGTGCCAGCAGTTTGGGGCGTTTTCCCGGGTCTGGGGCCAACGTCCTGACTTTC.

Turning to this clonotype: The junction does not match germline at one end; this may be a read error. The V and J genes are TRBV6-1 and TRBJ1-6, with a tentative D call TRBD1 (5 bases). Germline V gene data show CDR1 as MNHNS and CDR2 as SASEGT. The CDR3 spans 14 residues. CDR3 coding DNA: TGTGCCAGCAGAGAAGGGGCCTATAATTCACCCCTCCACTTT. Amino acid sequence: CASREGAYNSPLHF.

This clonotype was found a few times. V and J are TRBV20-1 and TRBJ2-5, with TRBD2 identical over 11 bases. Losses at the gene ends were 4 bases for V and 3 bases for J; bases not matched to a gene: 7. The CDR3 has 15 residues. Germline-derived CDR1 and CDR2 are DFQATT and SNEGSKA (reference sequence). The CDR3 sequence is CSATPSGRTEETQYF. In nucleotides, the CDR3 is TGCAGTGCTACCCCTAGCGGGAGGACCGAAGAGACCCAGTACTTC.

V is TRBV10-3 and J is TRBJ2-7; tentatively, D is TRBD2 (7 bases). CDR1 ENHRY and CDR2 SYGVKD come from the germline V gene. Trimming removed 10 bases at V and 3 bases at J, with 16 bases between. The CDR3 contains 13 residues. The CDR3 loop reads CASWGGPGYEQYF. The CDR3 region has the DNA TGTGCCAGCTGGGGGGGCCCGGGCTACGAGCAGTACTTC.

The rearrangement joins TRBV4-1 to TRBJ2-5; maybe TRBD1 (5 bases). The V end was cut by 2 bases, the J end by 1 base, with 8 bases between. Germline V CDR1 and CDR2: MGHRA, YSYEKL. The CDR3 runs to 14 residues. CDR3: CASSQSRAQETQYF. The CDR3 DNA is TGCGCCAGCAGCCAAAGCAGGGCCCAAGAGACCCAGTACTTC.

The chain has TRBV2 and TRBJ1-4; 9 bases line up with TRBD1. CDR3 size: 14 residues. The junction had 4 bases not matched to a gene; V was cut back by 4 bases and J by 7 bases. Germline-derived CDR1 and CDR2 are SNHLY and FYNNEI. CDR3 DNA sequence: TGTGCCAGCAGTGTCGGGACAGGGCGTGAAAAACTGTTTTTT. The encoded protein is CASSVGTGREKLFF. The full variable domain, with the rest looked up from reference TRBV2 and TRBJ1-4, is EPEVTQTPSHQVTQMGQEVILRCVPISNHLYFYWYRQILGQKVEFLVSFYNNEISEKSEIFDDQFSVERPDGSNFTLKIRSTKLEDSAMYFCASSVGTGREKLFFGSGTQLSVL.

The sample holds a few counts of this clonotype. The gene calls are TRBV7-3 and TRBJ1-6; 9 nucleotides align to TRBD1. With 3 bases clipped from V and 8 bases from J, the junction kept 8 bases outside the gene matches. Germline CDR1 reads SGHTA; CDR2 reads FQGTGA. This CDR3 region has 16 residues. CDR3 nucleotides: TGTGCCAGCAGCTTGTGGACAGGGGCCGGTGATTCACCCCTCCACTTT. This gives the protein CASSLWTGAGDSPLHF.

The gene calls are TRBV12-3 or TRBV12-4 and TRBJ1-2; D might be TRBD1 (5 bases). The CDR3 runs to 14 residues. Between the trimmed V and J ends, which lost 7 bases and 8 bases, there was a span of 20 bases. The CDR3 DNA is TGTGCCAGCATCGAATGGGGGACGGGGTACGGCTACACCTTC. Its translation is CASIEWGTGYGYTF.

The sample holds many counts of this clonotype. The chain links TRBV7-9 to TRBJ2-3; no clear D gene. Germline assignment: CDR1 SEHNR and CDR2 FQNEAQ (reference sequence). Between the trimmed V and J ends, which lost 5 bases and 2 bases, there was a span of 5 bases. The CDR3 sequence is 12 residues long. CDR3 sequence reads: CASSRDTDTQYF. CDR3 DNA: TGTGCCAGCAGCCGTGACACAGATACGCAGTATTTT.

The chain has TRBV12-3 or TRBV12-4 and TRBJ1-6, with TRBD1 identical over 8 bases. The CDR3 sequence is 12 residues long. With V trimmed by 10 bases and J by 10 bases, 6 bases remained unmatched. CDR3 protein: CATSDRVSPLHF. DNA for the CDR3: TGTGCCACCTCGGACAGGGTGTCACCCCTCCACTTT.

To note about this clonotype: A much larger clone differs by one base, so this may be a read error. This chain joins TRBV12-3 or TRBV12-4 and TRBJ2-2, with 7 bases fitting TRBD1. The CDR3 extends over 14 amino acids. CDR3 in DNA: TGTGACAGCAGGACAGGCCCTAACACCGGGGAGCTGTTTTTT. Protein product: CDSRTGPNTGELFF.